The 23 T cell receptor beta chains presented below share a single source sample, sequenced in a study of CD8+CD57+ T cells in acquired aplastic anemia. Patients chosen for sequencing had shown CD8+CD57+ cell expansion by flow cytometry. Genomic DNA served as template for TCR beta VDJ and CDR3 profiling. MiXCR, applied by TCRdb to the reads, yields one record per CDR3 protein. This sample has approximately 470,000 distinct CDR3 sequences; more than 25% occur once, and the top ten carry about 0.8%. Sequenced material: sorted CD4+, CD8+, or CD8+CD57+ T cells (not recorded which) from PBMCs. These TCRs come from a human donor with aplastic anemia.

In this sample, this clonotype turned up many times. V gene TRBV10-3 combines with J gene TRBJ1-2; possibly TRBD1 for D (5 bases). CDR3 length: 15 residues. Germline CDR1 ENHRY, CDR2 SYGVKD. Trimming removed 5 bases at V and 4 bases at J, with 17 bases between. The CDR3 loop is CAISNPRETLYGYTF. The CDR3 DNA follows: TGTGCCATCAGTAACCCCAGGGAAACCCTCTATGGCTACACCTTC.

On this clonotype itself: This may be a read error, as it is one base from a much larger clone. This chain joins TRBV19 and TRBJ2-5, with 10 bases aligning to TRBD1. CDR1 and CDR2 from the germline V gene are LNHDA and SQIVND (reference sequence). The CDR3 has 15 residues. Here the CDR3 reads CASSTGTGVQETQHF. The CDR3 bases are TGTGCCAGTAGTACCGGGACAGGGGTTCAAGAGACCCAGCACTTC.

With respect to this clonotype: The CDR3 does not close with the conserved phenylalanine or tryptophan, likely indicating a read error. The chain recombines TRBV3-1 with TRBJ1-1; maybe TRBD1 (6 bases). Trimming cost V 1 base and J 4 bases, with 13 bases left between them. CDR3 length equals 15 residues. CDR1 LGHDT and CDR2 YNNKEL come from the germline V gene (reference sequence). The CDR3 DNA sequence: TGTGCCAGCAGCCAAGCGCTCGGGGGGCGCACTGAAGCTTTCTGT. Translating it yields CASSQALGGRTEAFC.

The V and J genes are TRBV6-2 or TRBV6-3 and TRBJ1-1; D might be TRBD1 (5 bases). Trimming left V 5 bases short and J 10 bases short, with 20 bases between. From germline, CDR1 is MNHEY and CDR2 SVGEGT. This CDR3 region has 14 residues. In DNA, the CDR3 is TGTGCCAGCAGTCGACAGTTAGGATACCTTCGAGCTTTCTTT. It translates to CASSRQLGYLRAFF.

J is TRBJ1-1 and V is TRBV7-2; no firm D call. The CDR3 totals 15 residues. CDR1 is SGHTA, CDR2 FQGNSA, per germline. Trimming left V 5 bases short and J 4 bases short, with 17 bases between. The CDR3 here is CASSLRGGYTTEAFF. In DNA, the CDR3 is TGTGCCAGCAGCCTTCGGGGAGGATACACCACTGAAGCTTTCTTT. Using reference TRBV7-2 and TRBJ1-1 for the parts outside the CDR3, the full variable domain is GAGVSQSPSNKVTEKGKDVELRCDPISGHTALYWYRQSLGQGLEFLIYFQGNSAPDKSGLPSDRFSAERTGGSVSTLTIQRTQQEDSAVYLCASSLRGGYTTEAFFGQGTRLTVV.

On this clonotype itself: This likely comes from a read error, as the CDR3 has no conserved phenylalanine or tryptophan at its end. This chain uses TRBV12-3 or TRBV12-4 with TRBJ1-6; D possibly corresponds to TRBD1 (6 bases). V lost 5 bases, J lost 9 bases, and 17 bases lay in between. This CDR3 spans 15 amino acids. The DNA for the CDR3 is TGTGCCAGCAGTCCGAGGGGGGAAAAAGGTTCACCCCTCCACATT. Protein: CASSPRGEKGSPLHI.

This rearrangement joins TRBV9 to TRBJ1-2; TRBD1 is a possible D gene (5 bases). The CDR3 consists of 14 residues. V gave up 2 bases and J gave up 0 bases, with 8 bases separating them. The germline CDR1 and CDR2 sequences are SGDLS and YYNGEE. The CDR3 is CASSVRDANYGYTF. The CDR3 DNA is TGTGCCAGCAGCGTTCGGGACGCTAACTATGGCTACACCTTC. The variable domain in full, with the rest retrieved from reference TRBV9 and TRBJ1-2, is DSGVTQTPKHLITATGQRVTLRCSPRSGDLSVYWYQQSLDQGLQFLIQYYNGEERAKGNILERFSAQQFPDLHSELNLSSLELGDSALYFCASSVRDANYGYTFGSGTRLTVV.

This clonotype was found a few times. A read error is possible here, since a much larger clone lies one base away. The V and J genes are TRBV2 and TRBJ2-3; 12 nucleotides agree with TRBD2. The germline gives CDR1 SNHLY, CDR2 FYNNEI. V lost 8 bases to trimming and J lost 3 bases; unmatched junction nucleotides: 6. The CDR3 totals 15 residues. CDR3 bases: TGTGCCAGCGCTAGCGGGGGGGCTGGAACAGATACGCAGTATTTT. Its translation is CASASGGAGTDTQYF.

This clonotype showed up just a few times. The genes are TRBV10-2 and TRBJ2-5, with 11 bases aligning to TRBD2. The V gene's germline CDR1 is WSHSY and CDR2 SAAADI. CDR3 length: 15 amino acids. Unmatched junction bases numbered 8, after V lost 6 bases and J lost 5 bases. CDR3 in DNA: TGCGCCAGCAGGGACCTAGCGGGGGGAGGGGAGACCCAGTACTTC. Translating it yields CASRDLAGGGETQYF.

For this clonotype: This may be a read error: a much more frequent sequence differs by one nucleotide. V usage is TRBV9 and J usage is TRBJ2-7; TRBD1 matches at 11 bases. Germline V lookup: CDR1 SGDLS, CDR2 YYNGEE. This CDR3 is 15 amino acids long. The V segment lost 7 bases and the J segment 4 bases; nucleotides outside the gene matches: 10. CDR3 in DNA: TGTGCCAGCGGTCGCAGGACAGGGGGCGGTTACGAGCAGTACTTC. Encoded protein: CASGRRTGGGYEQYF. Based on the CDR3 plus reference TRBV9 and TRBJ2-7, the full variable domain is DSGVTQTPKHLITATGQRVTLRCSPRSGDLSVYWYQQSLDQGLQFLIQYYNGEERAKGNILERFSAQQFPDLHSELNLSSLELGDSALYFCASGRRTGGGYEQYFGPGTRLTVT.

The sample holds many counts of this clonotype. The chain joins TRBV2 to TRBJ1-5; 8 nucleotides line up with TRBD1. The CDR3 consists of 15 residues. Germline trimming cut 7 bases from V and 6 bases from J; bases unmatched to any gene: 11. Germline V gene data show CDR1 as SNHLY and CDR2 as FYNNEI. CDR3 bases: TGTGCCAGCACCGGACCGGACAGGGTGGGTCAGCCCCAGCATTTT. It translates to CASTGPDRVGQPQHF.

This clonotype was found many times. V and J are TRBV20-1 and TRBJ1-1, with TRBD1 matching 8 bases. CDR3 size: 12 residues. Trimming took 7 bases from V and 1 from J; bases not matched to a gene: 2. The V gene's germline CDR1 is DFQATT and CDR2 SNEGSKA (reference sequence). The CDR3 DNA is TGCAGTGGGGGACAGGAGAACACTGAAGCTTTCTTT. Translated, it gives CSGGQENTEAFF.

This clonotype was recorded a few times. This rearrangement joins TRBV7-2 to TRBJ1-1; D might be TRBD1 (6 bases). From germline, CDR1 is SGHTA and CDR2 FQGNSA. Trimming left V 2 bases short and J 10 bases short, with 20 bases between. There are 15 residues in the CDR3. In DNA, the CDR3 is TGTGCCAGCAGCTTATTTGGGGACGCAGGGGAACGAGCTTTCTTT. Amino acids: CASSLFGDAGERAFF.

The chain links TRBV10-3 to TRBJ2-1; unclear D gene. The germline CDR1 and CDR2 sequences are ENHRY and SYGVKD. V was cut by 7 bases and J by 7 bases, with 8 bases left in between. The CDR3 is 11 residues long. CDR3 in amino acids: CAIKVANEQFF. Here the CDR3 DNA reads TGTGCCATCAAGGTCGCTAATGAGCAGTTCTTC.

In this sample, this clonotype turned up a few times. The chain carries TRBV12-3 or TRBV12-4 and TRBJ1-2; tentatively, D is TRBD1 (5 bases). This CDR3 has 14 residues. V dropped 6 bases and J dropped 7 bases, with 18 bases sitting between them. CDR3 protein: CASSPIPRARGYTF. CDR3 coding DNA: TGTGCCAGCAGCCCCATCCCCAGGGCTCGTGGCTACACCTTC.

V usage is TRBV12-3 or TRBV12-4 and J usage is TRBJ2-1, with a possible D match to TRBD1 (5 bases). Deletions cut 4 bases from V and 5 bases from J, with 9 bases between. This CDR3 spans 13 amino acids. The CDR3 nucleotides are TGTGCCAGCAGTTCCAGGGCCGACAATGAGCAGTTCTTC. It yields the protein CASSSRADNEQFF.

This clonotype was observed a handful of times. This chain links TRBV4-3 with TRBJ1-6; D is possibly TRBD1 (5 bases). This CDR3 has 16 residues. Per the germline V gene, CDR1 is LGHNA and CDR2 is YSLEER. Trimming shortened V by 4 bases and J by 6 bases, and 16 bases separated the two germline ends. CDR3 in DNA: TGCGCCAGCAGCCGAGGGGCAGGGCGGATTAATTCACCCCTCCACTTT. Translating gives CASSRGAGRINSPLHF.

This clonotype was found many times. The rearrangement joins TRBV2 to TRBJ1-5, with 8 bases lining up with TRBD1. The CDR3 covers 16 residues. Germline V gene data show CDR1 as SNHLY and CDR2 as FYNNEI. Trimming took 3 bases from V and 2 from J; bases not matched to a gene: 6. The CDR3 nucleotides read TGTGCCAGCAGTGATCCAGGGGGCTCGGGCAATCAGCCCCAGCATTTT. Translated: CASSDPGGSGNQPQHF.

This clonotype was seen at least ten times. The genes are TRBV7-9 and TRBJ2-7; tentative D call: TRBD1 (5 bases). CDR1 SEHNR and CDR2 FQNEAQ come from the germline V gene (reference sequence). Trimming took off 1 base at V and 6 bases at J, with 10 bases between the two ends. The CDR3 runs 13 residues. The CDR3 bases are TGTGCCAGCAGCTTAGAGCAGGGCGGCGAGCAGTACTTC. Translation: CASSLEQGGEQYF.

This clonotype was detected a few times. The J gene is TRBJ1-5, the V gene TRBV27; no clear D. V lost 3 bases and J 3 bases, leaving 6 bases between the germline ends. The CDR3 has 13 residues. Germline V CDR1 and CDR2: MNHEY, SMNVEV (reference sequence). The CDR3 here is CASSLEYNQPQHF. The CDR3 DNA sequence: TGTGCCAGCAGTTTGGAGTACAATCAGCCCCAGCATTTT.

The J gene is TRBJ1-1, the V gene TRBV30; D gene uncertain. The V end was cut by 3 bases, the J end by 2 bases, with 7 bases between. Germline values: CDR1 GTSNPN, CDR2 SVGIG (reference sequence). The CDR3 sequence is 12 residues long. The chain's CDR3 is CAWRRGNTEAFF. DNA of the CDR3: TGTGCCTGGAGAAGAGGAAACACTGAAGCTTTCTTT. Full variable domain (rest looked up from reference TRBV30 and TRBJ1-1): SQTIHQWPATLVQPVGSPLSLECTVEGTSNPNLYWYRQAAGRGLQLLFYSVGIGQISSEVPQNLSASRPQDRQFILSSKKLLLSDSGFYLCAWRRGNTEAFFGQGTRLTVV.

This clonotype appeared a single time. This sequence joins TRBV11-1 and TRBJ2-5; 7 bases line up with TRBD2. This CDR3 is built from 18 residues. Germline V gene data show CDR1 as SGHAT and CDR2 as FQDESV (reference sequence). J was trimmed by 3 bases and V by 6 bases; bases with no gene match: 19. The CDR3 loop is CASSFLALSGANEETQYF. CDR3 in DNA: TGTGCCAGCAGTTTCTTGGCCTTGAGCGGGGCAAACGAAGAGACCCAGTACTTC.

For the CDR3, the DNA is TGCAGTGGGTCCCAAGAGACCCAGTACTTC. The encoded protein is CSGSQETQYF. The V and J genes are TRBV20-1 and TRBJ2-5, with D uncertain. The V and J ends lost 7 bases and 1 base respectively, with 4 bases between them. CDR1 is DFQATT, CDR2 SNEGSKA, per germline (reference sequence). The CDR3 extends over 10 amino acids.